This section outlines one T cell receptor (beta chain) sequence together with its context. The antigen is not known. V was clipped by 3 bases and J by 0 bases; unmatched bases: 13. The germline V gene has CDR1 MDHEN and CDR2 SYDVKM. The CDR3 runs 18 residues. Every one of the donors was a Caucasian adult that lived in Nashville, Tennessee. The sample belongs to a study of shared clonotypes between healthy human individuals. Whole-study results and caveats: On the whole, naive subsets had larger estimated richness than memory subsets had. Approximately 5.3% was the fraction of naive CD4 clonotypes found shared across several donors.

Genomic DNA from each subset was divided evenly over several immunoSEQ plates. Method: immunoSEQ multiplex PCR; TCRdb's copy keeps in-frame clones and lacks some. The sample records about 1.5 million clones, roughly 98% being singletons. The receptor's source is a man aged 25-40 years in good health. Sequencing was performed on naive CD4+ T cells sorted from blood. Specified subset: CD45RA+ positively selected. This chain links TRBV28 with TRBJ2-5, with 7 bases that match TRBD2. The CDR3 region has the DNA TGTGCCAGCAGTTTCGAGTCGGGGGAGGGAGCCTACCAAGAGACCCAGTACTTC. Translating gives CASSFESGEGAYQETQYF. Full variable domain (remainder filled in from reference TRBV28 and TRBJ2-5): DVKVTQSSRYLVKRTGEKVFLECVQDMDHENMFWYRQDPGLGLRLIYFSYDVKMKEKGDIPEGYSVSREKKERFSLILESASTNQTSMYLCASSFESGEGAYQETQYFGPGTRLLVL.